This T cell receptor (beta chain) was observed in a study of CD8+ T cells in alopecia areata. Study as a whole: Treated individuals took tofacitinib by mouth, 5 to 10 mg twice daily. Tofacitinib therapy took 6 to 18 months; 6 months off drug came after. General observations from the study: Whether baseline CD8+ expansion is linked to response remains uncertain, given a single nonresponder.

Stated treatment: oral pan-JAK inhibitor, 5-10 mg twice daily. RNA, once extracted, was reverse transcribed into cDNA for use as the sequencing template. Only in-frame clones appear in the TCRdb table, and some are missing; sequencing was by immunoSEQ multiplex PCR. The sample holds 200,000 or so clones, about 62% seen once. This clone was counted many times. The antigen is not known. Trimming removed 7 bases at V and 0 bases at J, with 10 bases between. The germline V gene has CDR1 SGHRS and CDR2 YFSETQ. The CDR3 extends over 14 amino acids. Sequenced material: CD4+ T cells sorted from blood, taken at week 24, from a patient treated with tofacitinib. The clonotype was recovered from a human donor with alopecia areata. V usage is TRBV5-1 and J usage is TRBJ1-4; D is perhaps TRBD1 (5 bases). The CDR3 reads CASRQSSTNEKLFF. Written as DNA, the CDR3 is TGCGCCAGCCGACAGAGTTCAACTAATGAAAAACTGTTTTTT. The variable domain in full, with the rest retrieved from reference TRBV5-1 and TRBJ1-4, is KAGVTQTPRYLIKTRGQQVTLSCSPISGHRSVSWYQQTPGQGLQFLFEYFSETQRNKGNFPGRFSGRQFSNSRSEMNVSTLELGDSALYLCASRQSSTNEKLFFGSGTQLSVL.